This record covers a single T cell receptor (beta chain). The method was immunoSEQ multiplex PCR; TCRdb's version includes in-frame clones alone and lacks a portion of them. Of roughly 11,000 clones listed, more than 70% are singletons. This entry is derived from a study of OX40 agonist ivuxolimab in advanced cancers. The V end lost 4 bases, the J end lost 5 bases, and 15 bases lay between the germline ends. CDR1 SNHLY and CDR2 FYNNEI come from the germline V gene. The CDR3 loop spans 14 amino acids. Blood got drawn at baseline, again on cycle 4 day 1, and then on cycle 7 day 1. The clonotype was recovered from an adult with an advanced solid tumor such as melanoma, head and neck, liver or kidney cancer. The rearrangement uses TRBV2 and TRBJ2-7, with no clear D. The specimen was CD4+ or CD8+ T cells sorted from blood, collected in a trial of the OX40 agonist ivuxolimab. CDR3 sequence reads: CASSASGWRDEQYF. The CDR3 coding sequence is TGTGCCAGCAGTGCGTCCGGATGGCGCGACGAGCAGTACTTC.